Below are 32 T cell receptor beta chains sequenced from a single sample in a study of blood T cell repertoires in COVID-19. The protocol was immunoSEQ multiplex PCR, while the TCRdb copy is restricted to in-frame clones and leaves out a portion. Of hundreds of thousands of clones detected, about 80% appear once; the ten largest clones hold 4.9%. The sequenced sample consisted of peripheral blood. All receptors come from a woman older than 75 with active or convalescent COVID-19.

This chain links TRBV3-1 (or the pseudogene TRBV3-2) with TRBJ1-2; no firm D call. The germline V and J ends were trimmed by 4 bases and 2 bases, with 11 bases remaining between them. The CDR3 runs to 14 residues. Germline V CDR1 and CDR2: LGHDT, YNNKEL (reference sequence). The CDR3 sequence: CASSLSHQNYGYTF. The CDR3 DNA follows: TGTGCCAGCAGCCTTTCGCATCAGAACTATGGCTACACCTTC.

This sequence joins TRBV28 and TRBJ2-7; D possibly corresponds to TRBD2 (5 bases). The V gene's germline CDR1 is MDHEN and CDR2 SYDVKM. This CDR3 comprises 20 residues. V lost 2 bases to trimming and J lost 1 base, with 27 bases between them. For the CDR3, the DNA is TGTGCCAGCAGTTTAGTTTCGCTCGGGCTACTAGGTGATCGGTCCTACGAGCAGTACTTC. It yields the protein CASSLVSLGLLGDRSYEQYF.

This chain uses TRBV6-5 with TRBJ1-1; 7 bases align to TRBD1. This CDR3 spans 16 amino acids. Germline CDR1 reads MNHEY; CDR2 reads SVGAGI. The junction had 5 bases not matched to a gene; V was cut back by 0 bases and J by 1 base. CDR3 sequence (DNA): TGTGCCAGCAGTTACTCAAAGGGGGCGCCGAACACTGAAGCTTTCTTT. Its translation is CASSYSKGAPNTEAFF.

V gene TRBV19 combines with J gene TRBJ1-1; D gene unclear. The length of the CDR3 is 15 residues. V was trimmed by 5 bases and J by 1 base, leaving 14 bases between them. Per the germline V gene, CDR1 is LNHDA and CDR2 is SQIVND (reference sequence). CDR3 residues: CASSPTIWANTEAFF. CDR3 sequence (DNA): TGTGCCAGTAGTCCAACCATTTGGGCGAACACTGAAGCTTTCTTT.

The chain is built from TRBV5-1 and TRBJ1-2; D is undetermined. Looked up from germline, CDR1 is SGHRS and CDR2 is YFSETQ. The CDR3 length is 14 residues. V shed 0 bases and J shed 3 bases, with 9 bases lying between them. Here the CDR3 reads CASSLEASYYGYTF. The CDR3 bases are TGCGCCAGCAGCTTGGAAGCATCCTACTATGGCTACACCTTC.

This clone turned up a few times. The J gene is TRBJ1-1, the V gene TRBV2; D ambiguous. The V gene's germline CDR1 is SNHLY and CDR2 FYNNEI. V lost 6 bases to trimming and J lost 3 bases, with 14 bases between them. This CDR3 comprises 14 residues. The CDR3 DNA reads TGTGCCAGCAGCCCTAAGTGGAGACACACTGAAGCTTTCTTT. It is translated as CASSPKWRHTEAFF.

The V gene is TRBV3-1 (or the pseudogene TRBV3-2), the J gene TRBJ1-3; tentative D call: TRBD1 (6 bases). The V end lost 2 bases, the J end lost 4 bases, and 9 bases lay between the germline ends. The CDR3 is 14 amino acids. CDR1 and CDR2 from the germline V gene are LGHDT and YNNKEL (reference sequence). CDR3: CASSQPGTGNTIYF. The CDR3 DNA follows: TGTGCCAGCAGCCAACCGGGGACAGGAAACACCATATATTTT.

V is TRBV5-4 and J is TRBJ1-1, with D tentatively TRBD1 (6 bases). The CDR3 consists of 15 residues. Deletions cut 4 bases from V and 2 bases from J, with 15 bases between. The germline V gene has CDR1 SGHNT and CDR2 YYREEE (reference sequence). The DNA for the CDR3 is TGTGCCAGCAGCCGTAAAGGACAGAGAAACACTGAAGCTTTCTTT. It specifies CASSRKGQRNTEAFF.

The chain is built from TRBV6-5 and TRBJ2-7; TRBD2 matches 13 bases. The CDR3 is 13 amino acids. Germline V CDR1 and CDR2: MNHEY, SVGAGI. Germline trimming cut 11 bases from V and 2 bases from J; bases unmatched to any gene: 3. The CDR3 nucleotides are TGTGCCGTTGGACTAGCGGGAGCCTACGAGCAGTACTTC. Translation: CAVGLAGAYEQYF.

The chain employs TRBV11-2 and TRBJ2-5, with D unclear. Per the germline V gene, CDR1 is SGHAT and CDR2 is FQNNGV. This CDR3 spans 14 amino acids. Trimming removed 0 bases at V and 5 bases at J, with 10 bases between. Here the CDR3 reads CASSLDQATETQYF. CDR3 DNA sequence: TGTGCCAGCAGCTTAGATCAGGCTACGGAGACCCAGTACTTC.

This rearrangement joins TRBV12-3 or TRBV12-4 to TRBJ2-7; no clear D. The V and J ends lost 0 bases and 7 bases respectively, with 7 bases between them. This CDR3 comprises 12 residues. CDR3 bases: TGTGCCAGCAGTTTAGCCGCTCGGGAGCAGTACTTC. Amino acid sequence: CASSLAAREQYF.

V gene TRBV3-1 (or the pseudogene TRBV3-2) combines with J gene TRBJ2-2, with D uncertain. V lost 1 base to trimming and J lost 5 bases, with 8 bases between them. CDR3 size: 14 residues. Germline loops: CDR1 LGHDT, CDR2 YNNKEL (reference sequence). The CDR3 sequence is CASSQGFATGELFF. The CDR3 region has the DNA TGTGCCAGCAGCCAAGGTTTCGCGACCGGGGAGCTGTTTTTT.

This clone appeared many times. The rearrangement links TRBV5-8 to TRBJ2-5; TRBD2 is a possible D gene (6 bases). Trimming pared 4 bases from V and 1 base from J, leaving 11 bases between. The CDR3 contains 14 residues. Looked up from germline, CDR1 is SGHTS and CDR2 is YDEGEE. The CDR3 nucleotides are TGTGCCAGCAGCCACGGGACTTTCCAAGAGACCCAGTACTTC. It translates to CASSHGTFQETQYF. Full variable domain (rest looked up from reference TRBV5-8 and TRBJ2-5): EAGVTQSPTHLIKTRGQQATLRCSPISGHTSVYWYQQALGLGLQFLLWYDEGEERNRGNFPPRFSGRQFPNYSSELNVNALELEDSALYLCASSHGTFQETQYFGPGTRLLVL.

CDR3 coding DNA: TGTGCCAGCAGCGAAACGGGACATGCGAATTACGAGCAGTACTTC. Translated: CASSETGHANYEQYF. The V and J genes are TRBV3-1 (or the pseudogene TRBV3-2) and TRBJ2-7, with D possibly being TRBD1 (6 bases). The CDR3 has 15 residues. The germline gives CDR1 LGHDT, CDR2 YNNKEL (reference sequence). With 5 bases removed from V and 4 bases from J, the gap between germline ends came to 18 bases.

The chain links TRBV11-2 to TRBJ1-3; TRBD1 might be the D (5 bases). The V end lost 3 bases, the J end lost 5 bases, and 14 bases lay between the germline ends. There are 15 residues in the CDR3. The germline CDR1 and CDR2 sequences are SGHAT and FQNNGV. The CDR3 sequence: CASSFSRQYRNTIYF. The CDR3 bases are TGTGCCAGCAGCTTTTCCCGACAGTACAGAAACACCATATATTTT.

This clone was picked up a small number of times. This chain links TRBV7-9 with TRBJ2-1, with TRBD2 matching over 11 bases. After removal of 0 bases from V and 9 bases from J, the junction contained 10 bases not matched to a gene. Per germline, CDR1 SEHNR and CDR2 FQNEAQ (reference sequence). The CDR3 is 17 residues long. The chain's CDR3 is CASSLAAGTSGLGEQFF. The CDR3 coding sequence is TGTGCCAGCAGCTTAGCAGCGGGGACTAGCGGCCTCGGTGAGCAGTTCTTC.

The chain carries TRBV7-9 and TRBJ2-5; D is unresolved. Trimming pared 1 base from V and 0 bases from J, leaving 9 bases between. CDR3 length equals 15 residues. Germline V gives CDR1 SEHNR, CDR2 FQNEAQ (reference sequence). The CDR3 nucleotides are TGTGCCAGCAGCTTAGTCGGGTCGTACCAAGAGACCCAGTACTTC. This sequence encodes CASSLVGSYQETQYF. Looking up the rest from reference TRBV7-9 and TRBJ2-5 gives the full variable domain: DTGVSQNPRHKITKRGQNVTFRCDPISEHNRLYWYRQTLGQGPEFLTYFQNEAQLEKSRLLSDRFSAERPKGSFSTLEIQRTEQGDSAMYLCASSLVGSYQETQYFGPGTRLLVL.

The genes are TRBV9 and TRBJ2-7; 13 bases match TRBD2. The CDR3 sequence is 15 residues long. The germline V gene encodes CDR1 SGDLS and CDR2 YYNGEE. Trimming cost V 3 bases and J 6 bases; bases outside gene matches: 6. This CDR3 reads CASSGTSGSLGEQYF. CDR3 in DNA: TGTGCCAGCAGCGGGACTAGCGGGAGTTTGGGCGAGCAGTACTTC.

This clone turned up a few times. The chain links TRBV2 to TRBJ2-2, with TRBD2 identical over 12 bases. The CDR3 contains 18 residues. Unmatched junction bases numbered 6, after V lost 4 bases and J lost 0 bases. Per germline, CDR1 SNHLY and CDR2 FYNNEI. In nucleotides, the CDR3 is TGTGCCAGCAGTGTTCCTAGCGGGAGGGCCACGAACACCGGGGAGCTGTTTTTT. It translates to CASSVPSGRATNTGELFF. The full variable domain, rest sourced from reference TRBV2 and TRBJ2-2, is EPEVTQTPSHQVTQMGQEVILRCVPISNHLYFYWYRQILGQKVEFLVSFYNNEISEKSEIFDDQFSVERPDGSNFTLKIRSTKLEDSAMYFCASSVPSGRATNTGELFFGEGSRLTVL.

The chain is built from TRBV9 and TRBJ1-2, with TRBD1 matching 7 bases. This CDR3 spans 15 amino acids. Germline loops: CDR1 SGDLS, CDR2 YYNGEE. J was trimmed by 6 bases and V by 0 bases; bases with no gene match: 8. DNA for the CDR3: TGTGCCAGCAGCGTAGGAGGACAGGCTGGGCATGGCTACACCTTC. Amino acid sequence: CASSVGGQAGHGYTF.

The gene calls are TRBV19 and TRBJ1-4; no reliable D call. V was trimmed by 6 bases and J by 0 bases, leaving 11 bases between them. There are 15 residues in the CDR3. From germline, CDR1 is LNHDA and CDR2 SQIVND (reference sequence). DNA for the CDR3: TGTGCCAGTAGCTCGGGGAGGGCAACTAATGAAAAACTGTTTTTT. Its translation is CASSSGRATNEKLFF.

The rearrangement links TRBV10-1 to TRBJ2-6; D is ambiguous. Trimming cost V 4 bases and J 4 bases, with 11 bases left between them. Germline V lookup: CDR1 WNHNN, CDR2 SYGVQD (reference sequence). The CDR3 sequence is 15 residues long. Here the CDR3 reads CASSAGYEGANVLTF. Here the CDR3 DNA reads TGCGCCAGCAGTGCGGGTTATGAAGGGGCCAACGTCCTGACTTTC.

The rearrangement links TRBV5-4 to TRBJ2-6; 7 nucleotides agree with TRBD1. The length of the CDR3 is 16 residues. J gave up 4 bases and V 3 bases, and 7 bases lay outside the gene matches. CDR1 and CDR2 from the germline V gene are SGHNT and YYREEE (reference sequence). CDR3 region: CASSSRQGSGANVLTF. The CDR3 region has the DNA TGTGCCAGCAGCTCGCGACAGGGATCCGGGGCCAACGTCCTGACTTTC.

The rearrangement joins TRBV19 to TRBJ1-4; no clear D. The V gene's germline CDR1 is LNHDA and CDR2 SQIVND (reference sequence). Trimming shortened V by 3 bases and J by 4 bases, and 9 bases separated the two germline ends. The CDR3 is made up of 14 amino acids. CDR3 region: CASSIRGFNEKLFF. DNA of the CDR3: TGTGCCAGTAGTATCAGAGGCTTTAATGAAAAACTGTTTTTT.

The table lists this clone with a few counts. The V gene is TRBV6-5, the J gene TRBJ2-5, with D possibly being TRBD2 (5 bases). The V and J ends lost 2 bases and 1 base respectively, with 14 bases between them. This CDR3 has 16 residues. Per germline, CDR1 MNHEY and CDR2 SVGAGI. The chain's CDR3 is CASSYNLAFSQETQYF. The CDR3 nucleotides are TGTGCCAGCAGTTACAATTTAGCGTTTAGCCAAGAGACCCAGTACTTC.

The rearrangement joins TRBV6-2 or TRBV6-3 to TRBJ2-1; 9 nucleotides match TRBD1. This CDR3 is 15 amino acids long. After removal of 5 bases from V and 3 bases from J, the junction contained 5 bases not matched to a gene. CDR1 MNHEY and CDR2 SVGEGT come from the germline V gene. The CDR3 region is CASSIGQGSYNEQFF. The CDR3 DNA reads as TGTGCCAGCAGTATCGGACAGGGGAGCTACAATGAGCAGTTCTTC.

The V and J genes are TRBV7-2 and TRBJ2-1, with TRBD2 as a possible D gene (6 bases). V shed 5 bases and J shed 5 bases, with 13 bases lying between them. Germline lookup yields CDR1 SGHTA and CDR2 FQGNSA. There are 14 residues in the CDR3. CDR3 amino acids: CASSLDLANNEQFF. CDR3 DNA: TGTGCCAGCAGCCTTGATCTAGCGAACAATGAGCAGTTCTTC.

This chain joins TRBV3-1 (or the pseudogene TRBV3-2) and TRBJ1-1, with D uncertain. Trimming took off 4 bases at V and 3 bases at J, with 12 bases between the two ends. The CDR3 consists of 14 residues. Germline values: CDR1 LGHDT, CDR2 YNNKEL (reference sequence). This CDR3 reads CASSRTWRDTEAFF. CDR3 nucleotides: TGTGCCAGCAGCCGAACGTGGAGGGACACTGAAGCTTTCTTT.

The chain recombines TRBV2 with TRBJ2-5; weak D call: TRBD2 (5 bases). V dropped 2 bases and J dropped 5 bases, with 6 bases sitting between them. Germline values: CDR1 SNHLY, CDR2 FYNNEI. The CDR3 runs to 12 residues. CDR3 amino acids: CASSELAETQYF. The CDR3 DNA reads TGTGCCAGCAGTGAATTAGCGGAGACCCAGTACTTC.

J is TRBJ1-2 and V is TRBV9; D call uncertain. This CDR3 comprises 14 residues. The germline V gene has CDR1 SGDLS and CDR2 YYNGEE. V was cut by 1 base and J by 7 bases, with 14 bases left in between. This chain's CDR3 is CASSVRVSDSGYTF. CDR3 DNA: TGTGCCAGCAGCGTAAGAGTATCGGACTCTGGCTACACCTTC.

The chain links TRBV5-1 to TRBJ2-5, with 7 bases identical to TRBD2. This CDR3 contains 14 residues. Germline V CDR1 and CDR2: SGHRS, YFSETQ. V trimming: 5 bases; J trimming: 3 bases; junction bases outside the gene matches: 7. The CDR3 reads CASRFSLAEETQYF. Written as DNA, the CDR3 is TGCGCCAGCAGATTTTCCCTAGCGGAAGAGACCCAGTACTTC.

The J gene is TRBJ2-7, the V gene TRBV18, with 7 bases matching TRBD2. Germline V gene lookup returns CDR1 KGHSH and CDR2 LQKENI. CDR3 size: 16 residues. V dropped 2 bases and J dropped 1; count of bases not matched to a gene: 8. The CDR3 DNA is TGTGCCAGCTCACCAGGGCCCGGGGAGGGTTCCTACGAGCAGTACTTC. Its translation is CASSPGPGEGSYEQYF.